One sample yielded the 7 T cell receptor beta chains listed below, sequenced in a study of shared clonotypes between healthy human individuals. Here immunoSEQ multiplex PCR was the method, and the copy in TCRdb shows in-frame clones only, minus some. The profile shows fewer than 650,000 clones, 76% of them singletons. Sequenced sample: PBMCs. The receptor set was obtained from a woman in her thirties or forties in good health. Some clones in this sample may be carry-over from other donors' samples.

In regard to this clone: This could be a read error, since a much larger clone is one nucleotide away. This rearrangement joins TRBV7-3 to TRBJ2-1; D tentatively fits TRBD1 or TRBD2 (6 bases each). From germline, CDR1 is SGHTA and CDR2 FQGTGA. There are 18 residues in the CDR3. Trimming shortened V by 2 bases and J by 0 bases, and 17 bases separated the two germline ends. CDR3 residues: CASSLGGRRALSYNEQFF. The CDR3 nucleotides are TGTGCCAGCAGCTTAGGGGGCAGGAGGGCCCTCTCCTACAATGAGCAGTTCTTC.

The chain couples TRBV7-9 to TRBJ2-7; 9 bases agree with TRBD1. Per the germline V gene, CDR1 is SEHNR and CDR2 is FQNEAQ (reference sequence). V dropped 5 bases and J dropped 3; count of bases not matched to a gene: 5. This CDR3 has 14 amino acids. The CDR3 is CASSRTGDFYEQYF. In DNA form, the CDR3 reads TGTGCCAGCAGCCGGACAGGGGATTTCTACGAGCAGTACTTC.

The CDR3: CASRTGQGLKLFF. The CDR3, as DNA: TGTGCCAGCAGAACCGGACAGGGATTAAAACTGTTTTTT. The chain has TRBV6-6 and TRBJ1-4; TRBD1 matches 8 bases. The germline gives CDR1 MNHNY, CDR2 SVGAGI (reference sequence). The CDR3 contains 13 residues. The junction had 7 bases not matched to a gene; V was cut back by 6 bases and J by 10 bases.

This clone appeared a single time. This chain uses TRBV2 with TRBJ1-2; a weak D match, TRBD1 (5 bases). This CDR3 region has 16 residues. The germline CDR1 and CDR2 sequences are SNHLY and FYNNEI. V was shortened by 1 base and J by 9 bases, with 21 bases between the two germline ends. CDR3 in amino acids: CASSEEGRRGLLSYTF. Written as DNA, the CDR3 is TGTGCCAGCAGTGAAGAGGGGCGAAGGGGACTATTAAGCTACACCTTC.

This chain links TRBV11-2 with TRBJ2-1; 8 bases fit TRBD2. With 3 bases clipped from V and 3 bases from J, the junction kept 7 bases outside the gene matches. CDR1 is SGHAT, CDR2 FQNNGV, per germline. This CDR3 has 16 amino acids. The CDR3 nucleotides read TGTGCCAGCAGCTTGGCGGGGGGCCCGGACTACAATGAGCAGTTCTTC. Its translation is CASSLAGGPDYNEQFF. The complete variable domain, with remaining parts taken from reference TRBV11-2 and TRBJ2-1, reads EAGVAQSPRYKIIEKRQSVAFWCNPISGHATLYWYQQILGQGPKLLIQFQNNGVVDDSQLPKDRFSAERLKGVDSTLKIQPAKLEDSAVYLCASSLAGGPDYNEQFFGPGTRLTVL.

The V and J genes are TRBV28 and TRBJ2-2; the D is unclear. This CDR3 has 12 residues. Trimming stripped 6 bases from V and 6 bases from J, with 8 bases between. Germline V gene sequence: CDR1 MDHEN, CDR2 SYDVKM. The CDR3 loop is CASSDPSGELFF. The DNA of the CDR3 is TGTGCCAGCAGCGATCCTTCCGGGGAGCTGTTTTTT.

The chain joins TRBV6-6 to TRBJ2-7; 12 bases are shared with TRBD1. V lost 2 bases and J lost 3; bases outside the gene matches: 5. Germline CDR1 is MNHNY and CDR2 is SVGAGI (reference sequence). The CDR3 runs to 16 residues. The CDR3 region has the DNA TGTGCCAGCAGTTACCCTGGGACAGGGGGCCGCTACGAGCAGTACTTC. Its translation: CASSYPGTGGRYEQYF.